This T cell receptor (beta chain) was sequenced in a study of T-cell memory formation after mild COVID-19. Findings of the study overall: The second-wave clones peaking on day 37 were not confirmed as SARS-CoV-2-specific.

This clonotype was observed a handful of times. Its antigen is as yet unknown. TCRdb re-called the 5' RACE reads through MiXCR, storing one row per CDR3 protein. The sample comprises 350,000 to 500,000 distinct CDR3 sequences, roughly 18% of which are singletons, and roughly 21% rests with the top ten. The germline CDR1 and CDR2 sequences are ENHRY and SYGVKD. V gave up 2 bases and J gave up 8 bases; unmatched junction bases: 5. The CDR3 extends over 14 amino acids. V and J are TRBV10-3 and TRBJ1-5; 8 bases are a match to TRBD1. Sequenced material: PBMCs or a T cell subset sorted from them (not recorded which). This clonotype was obtained from a man younger than 35 who had mild COVID-19 (a few samples of this study predate the infection). Cell type and time point are not known. The CDR3 bases are TGTGCCATCAGTGAGGGACAGGGATGGGAGCCCCAGCATTTT. It translates to CAISEGQGWEPQHF.